The source of this T cell receptor (beta chain) is a study of T cell responses to AZD1222 COVID-19 vaccine. This CDR3 has 15 residues. With 4 bases removed from V and 7 bases from J, the gap between germline ends came to 14 bases. The V gene's germline CDR1 is LNHDA and CDR2 SQIVND (reference sequence). The assay was immunoSEQ multiplex PCR, and TCRdb's table has in-frame clones only and misses some. The profile shows about 150,000 clones, about 87% of them singletons. This clone was detected once. The source was peripheral blood, collected on day 0 of AZD1222 vaccination. The sequence derives from an adult in good health. The chain carries TRBV19 and TRBJ1-6; weak D call: TRBD1 (6 bases). The CDR3 coding sequence is TGTGCCAGTAGTACGACGGACAGTGGGAATTCACCCCTCCACTTT. The encoded protein is CASSTTDSGNSPLHF.